These 27 T cell receptor beta chains were sequenced from one sample in a study of blood T cell repertoires in COVID-19. TCRdb's table, derived via immunoSEQ multiplex PCR, lists solely in-frame clones and lacks some. Of 200,000 or so clones in the sample, roughly 85% were seen once. Sequencing input: peripheral blood. Receptors originate from a man in his forties or fifties who had recovered from COVID-19.

The V and J genes are TRBV5-1 and TRBJ2-7; 8 bases map to TRBD1. Germline CDR1 SGHRS, CDR2 YFSETQ. The CDR3 consists of 14 residues. V dropped 4 bases and J dropped 4; count of bases not matched to a gene: 7. CDR3: CASSLTGAPYEQYF. The CDR3 nucleotides are TGCGCCAGCAGCCTGACAGGGGCTCCTTACGAGCAGTACTTC.

This chain joins TRBV6-6 and TRBJ2-3; 9 nucleotides line up with TRBD2. Germline V lookup: CDR1 MNHNY, CDR2 SVGAGI (reference sequence). V shed 11 bases and J 4 bases; nucleotides not matched to a gene: 16. This CDR3 comprises 16 residues. CDR3 amino acids: CAAKGGLGLAPDTQYF. The CDR3 bases are TGTGCCGCTAAGGGGGGGCTCGGACTAGCGCCAGATACGCAGTATTTT.

This chain uses TRBV12-3 or TRBV12-4 with TRBJ1-6; D might be TRBD1 (6 bases). V lost 3 bases, J lost 9 bases, and 9 bases lay in between. CDR3 length: 13 amino acids. The DNA for the CDR3 is TGTGCCAGCAGTTTTCCCAGGGGTTCACCCCTCCACTTT. The encoded protein is CASSFPRGSPLHF.

This chain links TRBV28 with TRBJ2-5; 7 nucleotides match TRBD1. The J segment lost 5 bases and the V segment lost 10 bases, leaving 10 bases of the junction unmatched. Per germline, CDR1 MDHEN and CDR2 SYDVKM. The CDR3 has 13 amino acids. CDR3 sequence: CATESGQVETQYF. CDR3 DNA: TGTGCCACCGAGTCTGGACAGGTCGAGACCCAGTACTTC.

The chain has TRBV6-5 and TRBJ2-4, with TRBD1 as a possible D gene (6 bases). Germline-derived CDR1 and CDR2 are MNHEY and SVGAGI. The CDR3 spans 15 residues. V was cut by 2 bases and J by 2 bases, with 10 bases left in between. In DNA, the CDR3 is TGTGCCAGCAGTTACGGGGGCGCTTCCAAAAACATTCAGTACTTC. It encodes CASSYGGASKNIQYF.

This clone was detected once. The V call is TRBV13, the J call TRBJ1-4, with D uncertain. V dropped 0 bases and J dropped 0 bases, with 5 bases sitting between them. The germline V gene has CDR1 PRHDT and CDR2 FYEKMQ (reference sequence). The CDR3 covers 15 residues. The CDR3 sequence is CASSLGATTNEKLFF. The CDR3 DNA sequence: TGTGCCAGCAGCTTAGGGGCCACAACTAATGAAAAACTGTTTTTT.

This chain connects TRBV14 to TRBJ2-3, with 7 nucleotides matching TRBD2. Per germline, CDR1 SGHDN and CDR2 FVKESK. V lost 4 bases to trimming and J lost 9 bases; unmatched junction nucleotides: 4. This CDR3 region has 12 residues. CDR3 bases: TGTGCCAGCAGCCCCGGGAGGAACACGCAGTATTTT. Residues: CASSPGRNTQYF.

The chain links TRBV28 to TRBJ2-1, with 7 bases identical to TRBD1. This CDR3 spans 15 amino acids. V lost 7 bases, J lost 4 bases, and 10 bases stayed unmatched. CDR1 is MDHEN and CDR2 is SYDVKM in the germline V gene. The CDR3 loop reads CASNTQGQLYNEQFF. In DNA form, the CDR3 reads TGTGCCAGCAATACCCAGGGACAGCTATACAATGAGCAGTTCTTC.

V usage is TRBV4-1 and J usage is TRBJ2-1; 13 nucleotides agree with TRBD2. J lost 9 bases, V lost 6 bases, and 8 bases had no gene match. Germline-derived CDR1 and CDR2 are MGHRA and YSYEKL. The CDR3 is 15 residues long. In DNA, the CDR3 is TGCGCCAGCAGGCCCACTAGCGGGAGGGCCGGTGAGCAGTTCTTC. Translation gives CASRPTSGRAGEQFF.

The chain combines TRBV11-2 with TRBJ1-2; D gene uncertain. Germline lookup yields CDR1 SGHAT and CDR2 FQNNGV. V was shortened by 3 bases and J by 3 bases, with 8 bases between the two germline ends. This CDR3 region has 13 residues. The CDR3 loop reads CASSFGRDYGYTF. In DNA form, the CDR3 reads TGTGCCAGCAGCTTCGGCCGGGACTATGGCTACACCTTC.

This chain links TRBV24-1 with TRBJ2-3; D might be TRBD2 (7 bases). Germline assignment: CDR1 KGHDR and CDR2 SFDVKD. CDR3 length equals 14 residues. V was shortened by 9 bases and J by 1 base, with 13 bases between the two germline ends. DNA of the CDR3: TGTGCCACCGGCAGGGGAGGGGGCACAGATACGCAGTATTTT. It yields the protein CATGRGGGTDTQYF.

The rearrangement uses TRBV12-3 or TRBV12-4 and TRBJ1-2; 8 positions agree with TRBD1. Trimming removed 6 bases from V and 4 bases from J; junction bases left unmatched: 4. The CDR3 runs 13 residues. The CDR3 bases are TGTGCCAGCAGCTCGGGACAGGTCTATGGCTACACCTTC. This translates into CASSSGQVYGYTF.

The rearrangement uses TRBV6-5 and TRBJ1-4; D is unresolved. The CDR3 consists of 13 residues. Trimming left V 5 bases short and J 4 bases short, with 8 bases between. In germline, CDR1 is MNHEY, CDR2 SVGAGI. CDR3 residues: CASSSDGNEKLFF. The CDR3, as DNA: TGTGCCAGCAGTAGCGACGGTAATGAAAAACTGTTTTTT.

This chain connects TRBV5-1 to TRBJ2-5, with 9 bases fitting TRBD1. Per the germline V gene, CDR1 is SGHRS and CDR2 is YFSETQ. V shed 4 bases and J 5 bases; nucleotides not matched to a gene: 6. The CDR3 has 14 amino acids. CDR3 nucleotide sequence: TGCGCCAGCAGCGAACAGGGGGCATTGGAGACCCAGTACTTC. As protein: CASSEQGALETQYF.

This CDR3 is CASSHWTSGYEQYF. CDR3 in DNA: TGCGCCAGCAGCCATTGGACTAGCGGGTACGAGCAGTACTTC. This rearrangement joins TRBV4-1 to TRBJ2-7; 11 bases agree with TRBD2. Germline trimming cut 3 bases from V and 4 bases from J; bases unmatched to any gene: 2. The CDR3 runs to 14 residues. Per germline, CDR1 MGHRA and CDR2 YSYEKL.

The V call is TRBV20-1, the J call TRBJ1-2; the D gene is possibly TRBD1 (5 bases). Germline CDR1 is DFQATT and CDR2 is SNEGSKA (reference sequence). V lost 8 bases, J lost 2 bases, and 9 bases lay in between. This CDR3 region has 11 residues. CDR3 loop: CSHNRNYGYTF. The CDR3 DNA follows: TGCAGTCACAACAGGAACTATGGCTACACCTTC.

The chain couples TRBV27 to TRBJ2-5; 7 nucleotides line up with TRBD1. After removal of 4 bases from V and 2 bases from J, the junction contained 7 bases not matched to a gene. The V gene's germline CDR1 is MNHEY and CDR2 SMNVEV (reference sequence). This CDR3 has 15 amino acids. Written as DNA, the CDR3 is TGTGCCAGCAGTTCGCTGGGACAGACACAAGAGACCCAGTACTTC. Protein: CASSSLGQTQETQYF.

The chain joins TRBV19 to TRBJ1-5; 7 bases align to TRBD1. Unmatched junction bases numbered 11, after V lost 5 bases and J lost 7 bases. The CDR3 length is 15 residues. Germline V lookup: CDR1 LNHDA, CDR2 SQIVND (reference sequence). CDR3 sequence reads: CASSDRQGRVQPQHF. The CDR3 DNA reads TGTGCCAGTAGTGACCGACAGGGACGGGTCCAGCCCCAGCATTTT.

The DNA for the CDR3 is TGTGCCAGCAGCTTAACAGATAGCGAGCAGTACTTC. Translating it yields CASSLTDSEQYF. J is TRBJ2-7 and V is TRBV11-2; D uncertain. Germline V CDR1 and CDR2: SGHAT, FQNNGV. V dropped 2 bases and J dropped 6 bases, with 8 bases sitting between them. The CDR3 length is 12 residues.

The chain recombines TRBV2 with TRBJ2-1; 14 bases are shared with TRBD2. Per germline, CDR1 SNHLY and CDR2 FYNNEI. V shed 6 bases and J 3 bases; nucleotides not matched to a gene: 7. The CDR3 is 17 residues long. In DNA, the CDR3 is TGTGCCAGCAGCGCCGGGACTAGCGGGAGCTTCTACAATGAGCAGTTCTTC. This translates into CASSAGTSGSFYNEQFF.

The genes are TRBV28 and TRBJ2-3; maybe TRBD2 (7 bases). This CDR3 comprises 16 residues. CDR1 is MDHEN, CDR2 SYDVKM, per germline. V lost 4 bases and J 5 bases, leaving 19 bases between the germline ends. Here the CDR3 DNA reads TGTGCCAGCAGTTCACCCCGGGGGGACACGATAGATACGCAGTATTTT. Translating it yields CASSSPRGDTIDTQYF.

This clone was seen only a few times. V and J are TRBV6-5 and TRBJ2-7; D might be TRBD1 (6 bases). V was cut by 8 bases and J by 0 bases, with 11 bases left in between. This CDR3 spans 13 amino acids. CDR1 and CDR2 (germline): MNHEY, SVGAGI. The chain's CDR3 is CASEGETSYEQYF. CDR3 in DNA: TGTGCCAGCGAGGGGGAAACCTCCTACGAGCAGTACTTC.

The genes are TRBV6-6 and TRBJ2-7; 9 bases map to TRBD1. The junction had 3 bases not matched to a gene; V was cut back by 6 bases and J by 3 bases. CDR1 MNHNY and CDR2 SVGAGI come from the germline V gene (reference sequence). There are 13 residues in the CDR3. Here the CDR3 reads CASRQGANYEQYF. CDR3 nucleotide sequence: TGTGCCAGCAGACAGGGGGCGAACTACGAGCAGTACTTC.

This clone was detected only a few times. This sequence joins TRBV18 and TRBJ1-2; 7 bases map to TRBD1. Germline assignment: CDR1 KGHSH and CDR2 LQKENI. This CDR3 is built from 13 residues. V shed 4 bases, J shed 8 bases, and the junction held 7 bases outside the gene matches. CDR3 region: CASSLYQGEGYTF. In nucleotides, the CDR3 is TGTGCCAGCTCACTCTATCAGGGGGAAGGCTACACCTTC.

The chain uses TRBV11-3 and TRBJ2-5; 12 bases are shared with TRBD1. The CDR3 loop spans 17 amino acids. The junction had 8 bases not matched to a gene; V was cut back by 1 base and J by 5 bases. Per germline, CDR1 SGHNT and CDR2 YENEEA. The CDR3 loop reads CASSLGGQGASSETQYF. The CDR3 region has the DNA TGTGCCAGCAGCTTAGGGGGACAGGGGGCCTCTTCCGAGACCCAGTACTTC.

The genes are TRBV18 and TRBJ2-4; 12 positions agree with TRBD2. Germline V gene data show CDR1 as KGHSH and CDR2 as LQKENI. The CDR3 runs 17 residues. Trimming cost V 3 bases and J 8 bases; bases outside gene matches: 11. The CDR3 reads CASSPTATSGSIHIQYF. The CDR3 region has the DNA TGTGCCAGCTCACCCACAGCGACTAGCGGGAGTATCCACATTCAGTACTTC.

This clone was seen once. The gene calls are TRBV7-7 and TRBJ2-1; TRBD1 is a possible D gene (6 bases). V was cut by 5 bases and J by 4 bases, with 15 bases left in between. CDR3 size: 15 residues. Germline V gene data show CDR1 as SSHAT and CDR2 as FNYEAQ (reference sequence). The CDR3 DNA follows: TGTGCCAGCAGCAGAACCGGGACACCATACAATGAGCAGTTCTTC. It yields the protein CASSRTGTPYNEQFF.